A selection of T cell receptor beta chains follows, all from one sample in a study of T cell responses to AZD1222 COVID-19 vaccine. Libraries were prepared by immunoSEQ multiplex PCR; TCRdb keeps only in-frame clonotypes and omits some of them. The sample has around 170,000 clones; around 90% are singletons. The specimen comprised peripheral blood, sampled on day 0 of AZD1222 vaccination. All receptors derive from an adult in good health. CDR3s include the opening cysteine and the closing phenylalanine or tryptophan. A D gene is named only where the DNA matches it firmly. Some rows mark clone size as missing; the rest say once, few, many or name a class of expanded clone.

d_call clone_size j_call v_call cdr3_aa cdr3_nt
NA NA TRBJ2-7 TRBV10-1 CASSEGRGPPYEQYF TGCGCCAGCAGTGAGGGCAGGGGTCCCCCCTACGAGCAGTACTTC
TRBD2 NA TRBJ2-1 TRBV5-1 CASSGYGRATIDEQFF TGCGCCAGCAGCGGATACGGGAGGGCCACAATCGATGAGCAGTTCTTC
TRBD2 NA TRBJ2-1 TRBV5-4 CASSHSSGIGANEQFF TGTGCCAGCAGTCATTCTAGCGGGATAGGGGCGAATGAGCAGTTCTTC
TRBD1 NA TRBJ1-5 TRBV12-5 CASGRTGNQPQHF TGTGCTAGTGGGAGGACAGGGAATCAGCCCCAGCATTTT
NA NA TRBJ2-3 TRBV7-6 CASSLVFTDTQYF TGTGCCAGCAGCTTAGTTTTCACAGATACGCAGTATTTT
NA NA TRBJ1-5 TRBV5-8 CASSLSGVLNQPQHF TGTGCCAGCAGCTTGTCAGGGGTGCTCAATCAGCCCCAGCATTTT
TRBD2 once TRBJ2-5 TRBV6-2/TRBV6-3 CASSYSRAHLAEETQYF TGTGCCAGCAGTTACTCTAGGGCCCACCTAGCGGAAGAGACCCAGTACTTC
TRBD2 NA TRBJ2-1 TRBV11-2 CASSPRGSGRESSYNEQFF TGTGCCAGCAGCCCCCGGGGCAGCGGGAGGGAAAGCTCCTACAATGAGCAGTTCTTC
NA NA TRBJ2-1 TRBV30 CAWSGALGRSSYNEQFF TGTGCCTGGAGTGGGGCCCTAGGCCGGAGCTCCTACAATGAGCAGTTCTTC
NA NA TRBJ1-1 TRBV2 CASSIRTFAEAFF TGTGCCAGCAGCATTAGGACATTCGCTGAAGCTTTCTTT
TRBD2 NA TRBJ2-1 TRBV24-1 CATSDSPQTSAKDNEQFF TGTGCCACCAGTGATTCGCCCCAGACTAGCGCGAAAGACAATGAGCAGTTCTTC
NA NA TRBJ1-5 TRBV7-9 CASSLQGNINQPQHF TGTGCCAGCAGCTTACAGGGAAATATTAATCAGCCCCAGCATTTT
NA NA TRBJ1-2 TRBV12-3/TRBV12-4 CASSLGTGYTF TGTGCCAGCAGTTTAGGAACAGGCTACACCTTC
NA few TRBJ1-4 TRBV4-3 CASSQGVAGLNEKLFF TGCGCCAGCAGCCAAGGGGTGGCAGGTCTCAATGAAAAACTGTTTTTT
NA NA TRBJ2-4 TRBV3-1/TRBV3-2 CASRRNIQYF TGTGCCAGCCGTCGGAACATTCAGTACTTC
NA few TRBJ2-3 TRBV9 CASSSRANTDTQYF TGTGCCAGCAGCTCCCGGGCAAACACAGATACGCAGTATTTT
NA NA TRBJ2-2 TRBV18 CASSPQGIDTGELFF TGTGCCAGCTCCCCCCAGGGAATCGACACCGGGGAGCTGTTTTTT
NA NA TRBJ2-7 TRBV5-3 CARSFEITGYEQYF TGTGCCAGAAGCTTTGAAATTACAGGGTACGAGCAGTACTTC